The 9 T cell receptor beta chains presented below share a single source sample, sequenced in a study of beta chain features in type 1 diabetes. Findings and limits, study-wide: Among all four CD4+ subsets, Type 1 diabetes patients had TCRB CDR3s that were moderately but significantly shorter.

TCRB transcripts that were expressed got sequenced, as all of the isolated RNA had been reverse transcribed. The assay was immunoSEQ multiplex PCR, and TCRdb's table has in-frame clones only and misses some. Of a few hundred thousand clones detected, 16% appear once; the ten largest clones hold more than 0.075%. No antigen has been identified for these receptors. Sequencing used naive CD4+ T cells from blood. All receptors derive from a man aged 25-45 years with type 1 diabetes.

J is TRBJ2-2 and V is TRBV7-9; D not certain. Trimming took 4 bases from V and 5 from J, leaving 5 bases between them. Germline V lookup: CDR1 SEHNR, CDR2 FQNEAQ (reference sequence). The CDR3 has 12 residues. DNA for the CDR3: TGTGCCAGCAGCTATCAGACCGGGGAGCTGTTTTTT. This encodes CASSYQTGELFF.

This clone was counted only a few times. The gene calls are TRBV6-6 and TRBJ2-1; D is perhaps TRBD1 (6 bases). V lost 6 bases and J lost 4, with 16 bases in between. The CDR3 runs to 15 residues. CDR1 is MNHNY, CDR2 SVGAGI, per germline (reference sequence). The CDR3 DNA sequence: TGTGCCAGCAGCCGACCCGGAACAGGGTACAATGAGCAGTTCTTC. As protein: CASSRPGTGYNEQFF.

This clone has just a few counts. The chain carries TRBV18 and TRBJ1-1; D not certain. The CDR3 length is 15 residues. In germline, CDR1 is KGHSH, CDR2 LQKENI. V was cut by 3 bases and J by 7 bases, with 18 bases left in between. CDR3 in DNA: TGTGCCAGCTCACCCTCCGGTGCAGTTGGTGGTGAAGCTTTCTTT. Protein sequence: CASSPSGAVGGEAFF.

This clone was counted a few times. This sequence joins TRBV30 and TRBJ2-7; D gene ambiguous. V was pared by 0 bases and J by 5 bases, with 14 bases between. The germline CDR1 and CDR2 sequences are GTSNPN and SVGIG (reference sequence). The CDR3 is 14 residues long. CDR3 loop: CAWSVLGLDHEQYF. The CDR3 coding sequence is TGTGCCTGGAGTGTGTTAGGGCTCGATCACGAGCAGTACTTC.

This clone was detected only a few times. CDR3: CAWSRVSGLTYEQYF. CDR3 in DNA: TGTGCCTGGAGTCGTGTTAGCGGGCTAACCTACGAGCAGTACTTC. The rearrangement uses TRBV30 and TRBJ2-7; 7 bases are shared with TRBD2. This CDR3 comprises 15 residues. Germline-derived CDR1 and CDR2 are GTSNPN and SVGIG (reference sequence). V lost 2 bases and J lost 2; bases outside the gene matches: 9.

The chain employs TRBV2 and TRBJ2-5; 9 bases map to TRBD1. Germline CDR1 is SNHLY and CDR2 is FYNNEI. The V and J ends lost 10 bases and 5 bases, in that order; junction bases with no gene match: 8. This CDR3 is 13 amino acids long. The DNA for the CDR3 is TGTGCCACTTCGGGACAGGGCTTCGAGACCCAGTACTTC. Protein: CATSGQGFETQYF.

V and J are TRBV9 and TRBJ2-1; weak D call: TRBD1 (5 bases). The germline CDR1 and CDR2 sequences are SGDLS and YYNGEE. V was cut by 3 bases and J by 0 bases, with 10 bases left in between. The CDR3 is made up of 15 amino acids. The CDR3, as DNA: TGTGCCAGCAGCGCAGGGCGAAGCTCCTACAATGAGCAGTTCTTC. Amino acids: CASSAGRSSYNEQFF.

This clone has only a few counts. CDR3 residues: CASSQGALTDTQYF. For the CDR3, the DNA is TGTGCCAGCAGCCAGGGGGCACTCACAGATACGCAGTATTTT. The chain joins TRBV4-2 to TRBJ2-3; a possible D gene is TRBD1 (6 bases). The CDR3 extends over 14 amino acids. Between the trimmed V and J ends, which lost 3 bases and 2 bases, there was a span of 9 bases. Germline CDR1 is LGHNA and CDR2 is YNFKEQ.

V is TRBV7-9 and J is TRBJ2-7; no firm D call. CDR1 SEHNR and CDR2 FQNEAQ come from the germline V gene (reference sequence). V was cut by 1 base and J by 0 bases, with 10 bases left in between. The CDR3 totals 15 residues. This CDR3 is CASSLVGQPSYEQYF. CDR3 DNA: TGTGCCAGCAGCTTAGTAGGCCAGCCCTCCTACGAGCAGTACTTC.